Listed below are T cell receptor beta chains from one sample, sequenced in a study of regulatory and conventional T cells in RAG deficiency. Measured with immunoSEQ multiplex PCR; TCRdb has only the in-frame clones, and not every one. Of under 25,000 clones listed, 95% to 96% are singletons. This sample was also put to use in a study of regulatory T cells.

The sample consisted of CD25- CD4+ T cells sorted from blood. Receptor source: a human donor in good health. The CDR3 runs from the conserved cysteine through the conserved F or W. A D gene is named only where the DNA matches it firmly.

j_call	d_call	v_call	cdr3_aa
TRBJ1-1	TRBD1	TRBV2	CASSEAFMEGGRTEAFF
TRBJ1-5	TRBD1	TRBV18	CASSPQEGADSNQPQHF
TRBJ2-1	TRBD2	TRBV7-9	CASSSVAGLHNEQFF
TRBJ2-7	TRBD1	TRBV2	CASSEATGEYEQYF
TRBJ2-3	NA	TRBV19	CASSPPPESADTQYF
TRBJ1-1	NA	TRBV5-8	CASSLGAMNTEAFF
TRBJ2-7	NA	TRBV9	CASSVGGGGGVGEQYF
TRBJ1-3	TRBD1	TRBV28	CASSPGQALFDTIYF
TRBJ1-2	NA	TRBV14	CASSPLQTGAAGGYTF
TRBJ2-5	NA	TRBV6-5	CASSYSGPQETQYF
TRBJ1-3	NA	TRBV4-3	CASSQVQGSSGNTIYF
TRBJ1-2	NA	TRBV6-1	CASSEKRQLTVINYGYTF
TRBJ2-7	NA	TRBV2	CASRTQLDKYSYEQYF
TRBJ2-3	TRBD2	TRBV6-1	CASSDRTSGGADTQYF
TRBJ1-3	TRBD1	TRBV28	CASRGGTGFSGNTIYF
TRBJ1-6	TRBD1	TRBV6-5	CASSPQGAWDSPLHF
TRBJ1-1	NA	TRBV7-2	CASAQAGPRGTEAFF
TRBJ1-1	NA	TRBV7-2	CASSLSAGVMGTEAFF
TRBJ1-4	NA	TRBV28	CASSLGSGNNEKLFF
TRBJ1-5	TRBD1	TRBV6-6	CASRGQENQPQHF
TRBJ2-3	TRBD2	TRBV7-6	CASSPGTSGSTDTQYF
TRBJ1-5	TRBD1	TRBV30	CAWSPGGSGQPQHF